The rows below give T cell receptor beta chains drawn from one sample of a study of blood T cell repertoires in COVID-19. Method: immunoSEQ multiplex PCR; TCRdb's copy keeps in-frame clones and lacks some. The sample gives 240,000 or so clones, around nine tenths of which show up once; about 1% is in the top ten. Specimen: peripheral blood. These receptors all come from a middle-aged woman who had recovered from COVID-19. Each CDR3 is given with its conserved first and last residue. The D gene is left open where the match is weak. The size field is filled for only some rows; it gives once, few, many or a size class.

j_call clone_size d_call v_call cdr3_nt cdr3_aa
TRBJ2-5 once TRBD2 TRBV30 TGTGCCTGGAGTCCAAAAACACCCGGGGGGAAAGAGACCCAGTACTTC CAWSPKTPGGKETQYF
TRBJ1-4 - TRBD1 TRBV12-3/TRBV12-4 TGTGCCAGCAGAAACAGGGGGCGGGAAAAACTGTTTTTT CASRNRGREKLFF
TRBJ2-7 - TRBD1 TRBV5-5 TGTGCCAGCACCGGACAGGGGGCAGGCTACGAGCAGTACTTC CASTGQGAGYEQYF
TRBJ2-1 few - TRBV3-1/TRBV3-2 TGTGCCAGCAGCCAAGTCGCCAGGACTACTGAGCAGTTCTTC CASSQVARTTEQFF
TRBJ2-5 - TRBD2 TRBV9 TGTGCCAGCAGCGCCCCTAGCGGGAGGGCCCAACCGGGTGAGACCCAGTACTTC CASSAPSGRAQPGETQYF
TRBJ1-3 - TRBD1 TRBV25-1 TGTGCCAGCAGCCCAGACAGGGTGGTCTCTGGAAACACCATATATTTT CASSPDRVVSGNTIYF
TRBJ2-3 - TRBD1 TRBV29-1 TGCAGCGTTGACGGCGGGACAGGGGGCCCAGATACGCAGTATTTT CSVDGGTGGPDTQYF
TRBJ1-6 - TRBD1 TRBV19 TGTGCCAGTAGCACGCGGGACAGGGTTTCACCCCTCCACTTT CASSTRDRVSPLHF
TRBJ1-5 - - TRBV6-5 TGTGCCAGCAGTCGACCCACACAGAATCAGCCCCAGCATTTT CASSRPTQNQPQHF
TRBJ1-1 - TRBD1 TRBV3-1/TRBV3-2 TGTGCCAGCAGCTTCAAGGGGGCTACCCTCCCGAACACTGAAGCTTTCTTT CASSFKGATLPNTEAFF
TRBJ1-6 - - TRBV12-1 TGTGCCAGCACCTCCGGGGGGTCATATAATTCACCCCTCCACTTT CASTSGGSYNSPLHF
TRBJ2-6 - - TRBV5-1 TGCGCCAGCAGCCCGAGGGCCTCTGGGGCCAACGTCCTGACTTTC CASSPRASGANVLTF
TRBJ2-5 - TRBD1 TRBV11-2 TGTGCCAGCAGCTTAGGGGGCCGAGGGGGCGCAGGGGAGACCCAGTACTTC CASSLGGRGGAGETQYF
TRBJ2-7 - - TRBV7-2 TGTGCCAGCAGCTTCCCAGGCACCAACGAGCAGTACTTC CASSFPGTNEQYF
TRBJ2-2 - TRBD2 TRBV10-3 TGTGCCATCAGTGAGTTTGGACTAGCGGGTGCGAACACCGGGGAGCTGTTTTTT CAISEFGLAGANTGELFF
TRBJ2-2 - TRBD1 TRBV6-5 TGTGCCAGCGACAGGGGGAACACCGGGGAGCTGTTTTTT CASDRGNTGELFF
TRBJ2-3 - TRBD1 TRBV5-1 TGCGCCAGCAGCCACGGACAGGGAGGCCGAGATACGCAGTATTTT CASSHGQGGRDTQYF
TRBJ2-1 - - TRBV18 TGTGCCAGCTCCGGTTGGAATGAGCAGTTCTTC CASSGWNEQFF
TRBJ2-6 once - TRBV6-5 TGTGCCAGCAGTCTTCAGGCTGGGGCCAACGTCCTGACTTTC CASSLQAGANVLTF
TRBJ2-3 - TRBD2 TRBV10-3 TGTGCCATCAGGGGGGAAACGACTAGCGGGAGGTCCGCAGATACGCAGTATTTT CAIRGETTSGRSADTQYF
TRBJ1-4 - TRBD1 TRBV10-3 TGTGCCATCAGGGACAGGAGTAATGAAAAACTGTTTTTT CAIRDRSNEKLFF
TRBJ2-3 - - TRBV7-8 TGTGCCAGCAGCTTCTTTGGCACAGATACGCAGTATTTT CASSFFGTDTQYF
TRBJ1-3 - - TRBV19 TGTGCCAGTAGTATTCCGGGGGGACTCTCTGGAAACACCATATATTTT CASSIPGGLSGNTIYF
TRBJ1-5 - - TRBV5-1 TGCGCCAGCAGCTCGGACACGAATCAGCCCCAGCATTTT CASSSDTNQPQHF
TRBJ2-7 - TRBD1 TRBV5-5 TGTGCCAGCAGCTTTCAGACAGGGCACGAGCAGTACTTC CASSFQTGHEQYF
TRBJ2-1 - - TRBV7-8 TGTGCCAGCAGCGCAAGACAAGACAAGCCCTACAATGAGCAGTTCTTC CASSARQDKPYNEQFF
TRBJ1-2 - - TRBV3-1/TRBV3-2 TGTGCCAGCACCCCGGGGGGGGGCTATGGCTACACCTTC CASTPGGGYGYTF
TRBJ1-6 - - TRBV4-3 TGCGCCAGCGGCGGGGGTACTCCGGGGGATTCACCCCTCCACTTT CASGGGTPGDSPLHF
TRBJ1-2 - - TRBV11-2 TGTGCCAGCAGCTTAGCAGGTGGAGGAGTGGATGGCTACACCTTC CASSLAGGGVDGYTF
TRBJ2-7 - - TRBV6-5 TGTGCCAGCAGTTACGGTCAGGGAGGTGGTTACGAGCAGTACTTC CASSYGQGGGYEQYF
TRBJ2-7 - - TRBV7-9 TGTGCCAGCAGCCCCCCAGCCTACGAGCAGTACTTC CASSPPAYEQYF
TRBJ2-7 - - TRBV7-2 TGTGCCAGCAGCACCCCGACTAGGGGATACGAGCAGTACTTC CASSTPTRGYEQYF
TRBJ1-1 once TRBD1 TRBV29-1 TGCAGCGTCGAGGGACAGGGGGCCCCTGAAGCTTTCTTT CSVEGQGAPEAFF
TRBJ1-1 once - TRBV5-8 TGTGCCAGCAGCGCGTTACAGGGCGGCGGGACTGAAGCTTTCTTT CASSALQGGGTEAFF
TRBJ2-5 few TRBD2 TRBV9 TGTGCCAGCAGCACCCGGCCGGGGGGGGAGACCCAGTACTTC CASSTRPGGETQYF
TRBJ1-2 - - TRBV7-9 TGTGCCAGCAGCTTAGCTGGGCCGGGGGGCGGTGGCTACACCTTC CASSLAGPGGGGYTF
TRBJ2-1 - - TRBV2 TGTGCCAGCACCCAGGCGGGTGGGCAGGGGCAGCGGGGTGAGCAGTTCTTC CASTQAGGQGQRGEQFF
TRBJ2-2 - TRBD2 TRBV7-9 TGTGCCAGCAGCTTGGGACTAGCGCCCACCGGGGAGCTGTTTTTT CASSLGLAPTGELFF
TRBJ2-5 once TRBD2 TRBV28 TGTGCCAGCAGTTCCATAGCGGGAGGCCGGGGGGAGACCCAGTACTTC CASSSIAGGRGETQYF
TRBJ2-1 - TRBD1 TRBV9 TGTGCCAGCAGCCCCCAGGACAGGCCCTACAATGAGCAGTTCTTC CASSPQDRPYNEQFF
TRBJ1-2 - TRBD1 TRBV6-2/TRBV6-3 TGTGCCAGCAGTTACGGGGGACAGGCAGATTATGGCTACACCTTC CASSYGGQADYGYTF
TRBJ2-3 - - TRBV7-9 TGTGCCAGCAGCTTAGGCGGAACCGGCACAGATACGCAGTATTTT CASSLGGTGTDTQYF
TRBJ2-1 - TRBD1 TRBV4-2 TGTGCCAGCAGCCAAGATTCCGGACAGGGGGGCAATGAGCAGTTCTTC CASSQDSGQGGNEQFF
TRBJ2-3 once - TRBV24-1 TGTGCCACCAGTGATTTTGGGCAGGGAATACGGACAGATACGCAGTATTTT CATSDFGQGIRTDTQYF
TRBJ2-3 - - TRBV5-3 TGTGCCAGAAGCCCCCCGCAAACTAGCTCCCCAGATACGCAGTATTTT CARSPPQTSSPDTQYF
TRBJ2-7 - TRBD2 TRBV10-2 TGCGCCAGCAGTGAGTCTAGCGGGGGGGCCGAGCAGTACTTC CASSESSGGAEQYF
TRBJ2-4 - - TRBV9 TGTGCCAGCCCAGCGCGGGGCTCCGTAGCCAAAAACATTCAGTACTTC CASPARGSVAKNIQYF
TRBJ1-6 few - TRBV27 TGTGCCAGCAGTTCAGGGCCCGAAGGTGGATCACCCCTCCACTTT CASSSGPEGGSPLHF
TRBJ2-7 few - TRBV19 TGTGCCAGTAGTATTTCGGGGCAGGGAGGCTACGAGCAGTACTTC CASSISGQGGYEQYF
TRBJ1-2 - TRBD1 TRBV5-6 TGTGCCAGCAGCGTGGAAGGGACAGTTCACAACTATGGCTACACCTTC CASSVEGTVHNYGYTF
TRBJ2-5 - TRBD2 TRBV29-1 TGCAGCGTCGCTATAGCGGGAGCACATGAGACCCAGTACTTC CSVAIAGAHETQYF
TRBJ1-1 - - TRBV30 TGTGCCTGGAGTGTACAGGGTAACACTGAAGCTTTCTTT CAWSVQGNTEAFF
TRBJ2-3 - TRBD2 TRBV6-5 TGTGCCAGCAGCCCCCACAGCGGGAGGACAGATACGCAGTATTTT CASSPHSGRTDTQYF
TRBJ1-2 - - TRBV29-1 TGCAGCGTACAGGACAGTAGGATCTATGGCTACACCTTC CSVQDSRIYGYTF